Listed here are 20 T cell receptor beta chains from one sample, sequenced in a study of cytomegalovirus exposure and HLA in healthy donors. Primers for the PCR totalled 60 Vbeta and 13 Jbeta. The protocol was immunoSEQ multiplex PCR, while the TCRdb copy is restricted to in-frame clones and leaves out a portion. The sample lists 60,000 to 95,000 clones; 78% were seen once. Sequenced material: PBMCs. These receptors originate from a woman in her thirties or forties in good health and CMV-seropositive.

This chain joins TRBV6-1 and TRBJ1-2, with D maybe TRBD1 (6 bases). Trimming took off 6 bases at V and 8 bases at J, with 16 bases between the two ends. The germline V gene encodes CDR1 MNHNS and CDR2 SASEGT. This CDR3 region has 13 residues. The CDR3 sequence: CASREQGLYGYTF. The CDR3 DNA follows: TGTGCCAGCAGGGAACAGGGTTTGTACGGCTACACCTTC.

The genes are TRBV11-3 and TRBJ2-5, with D unresolved. This CDR3 has 16 amino acids. The V end lost 1 base, the J end lost 0 bases, and 12 bases lay between the germline ends. The germline gives CDR1 SGHNT, CDR2 YENEEA. The CDR3 bases are TGTGCCAGCAGCTTAGGGGCAACGTCCCACCAAGAGACCCAGTACTTC. Translating gives CASSLGATSHQETQYF.

The chain combines TRBV7-3 with TRBJ2-3, with D maybe TRBD2 (7 bases). V was cut by 5 bases and J by 6 bases, with 27 bases left in between. CDR1 is SGHTA and CDR2 is FQGTGA in the germline V gene. The length of the CDR3 is 18 residues. CDR3 nucleotides: TGTGCCAGCAGCCCCAGCCCCCTGGGGGGGCCCCTCACTGATACGCAGTATTTT. Translation: CASSPSPLGGPLTDTQYF.

This clone has more than one count but fewer than ten. The V call is TRBV7-9, the J call TRBJ1-3, with TRBD1 matching 11 bases. CDR3 size: 16 residues. The junction had 7 bases not matched to a gene; V was cut back by 5 bases and J by 4 bases. Germline loops: CDR1 SEHNR, CDR2 FQNEAQ (reference sequence). CDR3 nucleotides: TGTGCCAGCAGCCCAGGACAGGGGGCACAGGGAAACACCATATATTTT. It codes for CASSPGQGAQGNTIYF.

The chain couples TRBV10-3 to TRBJ1-4, with 9 nucleotides matching TRBD1. Per the germline V gene, CDR1 is ENHRY and CDR2 is SYGVKD. With V trimmed by 3 bases and J by 3 bases, 8 bases remained unmatched. The length of the CDR3 is 17 residues. In DNA form, the CDR3 reads TGTGCCATCAGTGAAGGGACAGGGAGGGCCTCTAATGAAAAACTGTTTTTT. Translated, it gives CAISEGTGRASNEKLFF.

V gene TRBV28 combines with J gene TRBJ1-3; a weak D match, TRBD1 (6 bases). The V end was cut by 5 bases, the J end by 2 bases, with 10 bases between. The CDR3 has 14 amino acids. Germline lookup yields CDR1 MDHEN and CDR2 SYDVKM. The DNA of the CDR3 is TGTGCCAGCAGTGGGAGGGGGGCTGGAAACACCATATATTTT. As protein: CASSGRGAGNTIYF.

The J gene is TRBJ2-3, the V gene TRBV7-6; TRBD2 matches at 7 bases. The germline V gene has CDR1 SGHVS and CDR2 FNYEAQ. CDR3 length: 15 amino acids. V shed 5 bases, J shed 2 bases, and the junction held 7 bases outside the gene matches. CDR3 region: CASSPRTRITDTQYF. The CDR3 DNA reads TGTGCCAGCAGCCCCCGGACTAGGATCACAGATACGCAGTATTTT.

This sequence joins TRBV4-2 and TRBJ2-5, with TRBD2 matching 9 bases. Looked up from germline, CDR1 is LGHNA and CDR2 is YNFKEQ. Germline trimming cut 1 base from V and 4 bases from J; bases unmatched to any gene: 7. The CDR3 has 16 amino acids. DNA of the CDR3: TGTGCCAGCAGCCAAGTTGGCGGGGGGGCGGTAGAGACCCAGTACTTC. Translated: CASSQVGGGAVETQYF.

The CDR3, as DNA: TGTGCCTGGAGGGAACTAGGGGACTCTGGTGGCTACACCTTC. Protein product: CAWRELGDSGGYTF. The chain links TRBV30 to TRBJ1-2; D is possibly TRBD1 (5 bases). V lost 3 bases to trimming and J lost 7 bases, with 18 bases between them. The germline gives CDR1 GTSNPN, CDR2 SVGIG (reference sequence). This CDR3 comprises 14 residues.

The genes are TRBV5-1 and TRBJ1-2; TRBD1 agrees at 8 bases. The CDR3 is made up of 15 amino acids. V shed 4 bases, J shed 5 bases, and the junction held 10 bases outside the gene matches. Germline V lookup: CDR1 SGHRS, CDR2 YFSETQ. CDR3 in amino acids: CASSSRQGAKYGYTF. In nucleotides, the CDR3 is TGCGCCAGCAGCAGTAGGCAGGGGGCCAAATATGGCTACACCTTC.

The chain uses TRBV28 and TRBJ2-7; possible D gene TRBD1, 6 bases. CDR3 length: 16 amino acids. V was shortened by 10 bases and J by 4 bases, with 26 bases between the two germline ends. Germline lookup yields CDR1 MDHEN and CDR2 SYDVKM. CDR3 loop: CANRNAWGQGWYEQYF. The CDR3 bases are TGTGCCAACAGGAACGCGTGGGGGCAGGGGTGGTACGAGCAGTACTTC. Combining the CDR3 with reference TRBV28 and TRBJ2-7 gives the whole variable domain DVKVTQSSRYLVKRTGEKVFLECVQDMDHENMFWYRQDPGLGLRLIYFSYDVKMKEKGDIPEGYSVSREKKERFSLILESASTNQTSMYLCANRNAWGQGWYEQYFGPGTRLTVT.

The chain links TRBV27 to TRBJ1-2, with a tentative D call TRBD1 (6 bases). This CDR3 has 15 amino acids. V lost 0 bases and J 4 bases, leaving 12 bases between the germline ends. Germline-derived CDR1 and CDR2 are MNHEY and SMNVEV (reference sequence). DNA of the CDR3: TGTGCCAGCAGTTTATCTGGGGGCTCGGGCTATGGCTACACCTTC. It specifies CASSLSGGSGYGYTF.

This CDR3 is CASSLRQQNGYTF. In DNA form, the CDR3 reads TGTGCCAGCAGCCTTCGACAGCAAAATGGCTACACCTTC. The genes are TRBV28 and TRBJ1-2; a possible D gene is TRBD1 (5 bases). Germline V gives CDR1 MDHEN, CDR2 SYDVKM. V gave up 6 bases and J gave up 6 bases, with 14 bases separating them. The CDR3 runs 13 residues.

The chain recombines TRBV27 with TRBJ1-2; no clear D gene. The germline V and J ends were trimmed by 7 bases and 8 bases, with 14 bases remaining between them. This CDR3 has 12 amino acids. The germline V gene has CDR1 MNHEY and CDR2 SMNVEV (reference sequence). The CDR3 region has the DNA TGTGCCAGCAAAAGTATGGCGGAAGGCTACACCTTC. Protein: CASKSMAEGYTF.

CDR3 residues: CASSSPAGNDGYTF. DNA for the CDR3: TGTGCCAGCAGTTCCCCTGCCGGGAATGATGGCTACACCTTC. V is TRBV27 and J is TRBJ1-2, with D uncertain. Per germline, CDR1 MNHEY and CDR2 SMNVEV (reference sequence). V was cut by 4 bases and J by 6 bases, with 15 bases left in between. CDR3 length: 14 amino acids.

This chain links TRBV7-6 with TRBJ2-7; D might be TRBD1 (5 bases). Germline lookup yields CDR1 SGHVS and CDR2 FNYEAQ. Trimming stripped 5 bases from V and 1 base from J, with 15 bases between. This CDR3 comprises 15 residues. CDR3 DNA sequence: TGTGCCAGCAGCCCCTTTGGCAGGGAATCCTACGAGCAGTACTTC. This codes for CASSPFGRESYEQYF. Using reference TRBV7-6 and TRBJ2-7 for the parts outside the CDR3, the full variable domain is GAGVSQSPRYKVTKRGQDVALRCDPISGHVSLYWYRQALGQGPEFLTYFNYEAQQDKSGLPNDRFSAERPEGSISTLTIQRTEQRDSAMYRCASSPFGRESYEQYFGPGTRLTVT.

This chain links TRBV27 with TRBJ2-3; 7 bases are shared with TRBD2. CDR1 and CDR2 (germline): MNHEY, SMNVEV (reference sequence). The CDR3 extends over 15 amino acids. V trimming: 3 bases; J trimming: 2 bases; junction bases outside the gene matches: 5. The CDR3 DNA is TGTGCCAGCAGTTTCAGCGGGGACCACACAGATACGCAGTATTTT. Protein: CASSFSGDHTDTQYF.

A single count supports this clone. This sequence joins TRBV18 and TRBJ2-3, with unresolved D. The V gene's germline CDR1 is KGHSH and CDR2 LQKENI. The CDR3 has 12 amino acids. The V gene lost 2 bases and the J gene lost 6 bases, with 6 bases spanning the gap. The CDR3 DNA follows: TGTGCCAGCTCACCATCTCGGGATACGCAGTATTTT. The encoded protein is CASSPSRDTQYF.

The chain has TRBV29-1 and TRBJ2-1; TRBD1 might be the D (6 bases). This CDR3 spans 11 amino acids. Germline-derived CDR1 and CDR2 are SQVTM and ANQGSEA. CDR3 bases: TGCACCTTGGGGGCTGACAATGAGCAGTTCTTC. Protein product: CTLGADNEQFF.

The V and J genes are TRBV7-2 and TRBJ2-2; D might be TRBD1 (6 bases). The CDR3 runs to 15 residues. The V gene lost 5 bases and the J gene lost 1 base, with 11 bases spanning the gap. Looked up from germline, CDR1 is SGHTA and CDR2 is FQGNSA. CDR3 DNA sequence: TGTGCCAGCAGCCCGACAGGACTGAACACCGGGGAGCTGTTTTTT. This translates into CASSPTGLNTGELFF.